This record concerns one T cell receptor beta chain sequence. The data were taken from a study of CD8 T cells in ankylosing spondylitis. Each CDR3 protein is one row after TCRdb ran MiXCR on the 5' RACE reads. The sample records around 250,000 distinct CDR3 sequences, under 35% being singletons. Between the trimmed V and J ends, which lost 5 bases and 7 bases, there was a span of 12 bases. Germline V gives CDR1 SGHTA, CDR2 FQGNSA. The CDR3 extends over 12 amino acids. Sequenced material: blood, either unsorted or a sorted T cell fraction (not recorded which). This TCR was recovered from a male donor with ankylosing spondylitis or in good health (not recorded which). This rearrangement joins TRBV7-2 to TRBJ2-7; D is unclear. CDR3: CASSPHGREQYF. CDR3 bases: TGTGCCAGCAGCCCCCATGGCCGGGAGCAGTACTTC. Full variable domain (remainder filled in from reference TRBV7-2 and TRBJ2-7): GAGVSQSPSNKVTEKGKDVELRCDPISGHTALYWYRQSLGQGLEFLIYFQGNSAPDKSGLPSDRFSAERTGGSVSTLTIQRTQQEDSAVYLCASSPHGREQYFGPGTRLTVT.